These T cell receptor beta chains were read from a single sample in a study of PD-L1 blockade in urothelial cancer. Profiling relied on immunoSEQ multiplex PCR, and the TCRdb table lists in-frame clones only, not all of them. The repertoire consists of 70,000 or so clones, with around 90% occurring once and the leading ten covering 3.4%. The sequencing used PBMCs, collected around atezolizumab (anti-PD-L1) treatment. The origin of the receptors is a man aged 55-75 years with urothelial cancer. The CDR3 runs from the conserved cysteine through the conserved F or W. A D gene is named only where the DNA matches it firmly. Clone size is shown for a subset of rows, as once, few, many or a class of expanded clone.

cdr3_nt: TGTGCCTCTCGGACTAGCGACCAAGAGACCCAGTACTTC; cdr3_aa: CASRTSDQETQYF; clone_size: few; j_call: TRBJ2-5; v_call: TRBV10-3; d_call: TRBD2
cdr3_nt: TGTGCCAGCAGCTTAGGACAGGGGAGTGGTGGCGGGGAGCTGTTTTTT; cdr3_aa: CASSLGQGSGGGELFF; clone_size: NA; j_call: TRBJ2-2; v_call: TRBV7-6; d_call: TRBD1
cdr3_nt: TGTGCCAGTAGTCCAGGACTGTTTTCGGATACGCAGTATTTT; cdr3_aa: CASSPGLFSDTQYF; clone_size: NA; j_call: TRBJ2-3; v_call: TRBV19; d_call: NA
cdr3_nt: TGTGCCAGCAGCGTAGATCTAGCGTTTACAGATACGCAGTATTTT; cdr3_aa: CASSVDLAFTDTQYF; clone_size: NA; j_call: TRBJ2-3; v_call: TRBV9; d_call: NA
cdr3_nt: TGTGCCAGCAGCTCCCCCTCGAGGGGAAACACCATATATTTT; cdr3_aa: CASSSPSRGNTIYF; clone_size: NA; j_call: TRBJ1-3; v_call: TRBV7-6; d_call: NA
cdr3_nt: TGCGCCAGCAGCCAAGAGGCTAGCGGGGGCCCAGATACGCAGTATTTT; cdr3_aa: CASSQEASGGPDTQYF; clone_size: once; j_call: TRBJ2-3; v_call: TRBV4-1; d_call: TRBD2
cdr3_nt: TGCAGCGGGGGGGGCCCCGATGAAAAACTGTTTTTT; cdr3_aa: CSGGGPDEKLFF; clone_size: NA; j_call: TRBJ1-4; v_call: TRBV29-1; d_call: NA
cdr3_nt: TGCAGTGTCGCAGGTCAGCCCCAGCATTTT; cdr3_aa: CSVAGQPQHF; clone_size: NA; j_call: TRBJ1-5; v_call: TRBV20-1; d_call: NA
cdr3_nt: TGTGCCACCAGCAGAGGTGGGACAGCCACCTCGGGTGGCTACACCTTC; cdr3_aa: CATSRGGTATSGGYTF; clone_size: NA; j_call: TRBJ1-2; v_call: TRBV15; d_call: TRBD1
cdr3_nt: TGCAGCGTTGCGTCGGGGTCCGAGCAGTACTTC; cdr3_aa: CSVASGSEQYF; clone_size: NA; j_call: TRBJ2-7; v_call: TRBV29-1; d_call: NA
cdr3_nt: TGTGCCAGCAGCTTCTTACCCCTAAGCACCTACGAGCAGTACTTC; cdr3_aa: CASSFLPLSTYEQYF; clone_size: NA; j_call: TRBJ2-7; v_call: TRBV7-2; d_call: NA
cdr3_nt: TGCGCCAGCAGCTTGGAAAGGGGTTACGAGCAGTACTTC; cdr3_aa: CASSLERGYEQYF; clone_size: NA; j_call: TRBJ2-7; v_call: TRBV5-1; d_call: NA
cdr3_nt: TGTGCCAGCAGCCCTTCGGCTAGCGGGAACCATGAGCAGTTCTTC; cdr3_aa: CASSPSASGNHEQFF; clone_size: NA; j_call: TRBJ2-1; v_call: TRBV7-8; d_call: TRBD2
cdr3_nt: TGTGCCAGCAGCCAAAAGAACTACCAAGAGACCCAGTACTTC; cdr3_aa: CASSQKNYQETQYF; clone_size: NA; j_call: TRBJ2-5; v_call: TRBV14; d_call: NA
cdr3_nt: TGTGCCAGCAGATACGAGGGACAGCGCACAGATACGCAGTATTTT; cdr3_aa: CASRYEGQRTDTQYF; clone_size: NA; j_call: TRBJ2-3; v_call: TRBV27; d_call: TRBD1
cdr3_nt: TGTGCCAGCAGTTCCGGGACTAGCGGATCAGATACGCAGTATTTT; cdr3_aa: CASSSGTSGSDTQYF; clone_size: once; j_call: TRBJ2-3; v_call: TRBV28; d_call: TRBD2
cdr3_nt: TGTGCCAGCAGCTGGGGACAGCCCTCTGGGGCCAACGTCCTGACTTTC; cdr3_aa: CASSWGQPSGANVLTF; clone_size: NA; j_call: TRBJ2-6; v_call: TRBV7-2; d_call: TRBD1
cdr3_nt: TGTGCCAGCAGCTCAACAGGGTCCCAAGAGACCCAGTACTTC; cdr3_aa: CASSSTGSQETQYF; clone_size: NA; j_call: TRBJ2-5; v_call: TRBV7-7; d_call: NA
cdr3_nt: TGTGCCACAACCGAGGGGGGGGTTCGGAACACTGAAGCTTTCTTT; cdr3_aa: CATTEGGVRNTEAFF; clone_size: NA; j_call: TRBJ1-1; v_call: TRBV10-3; d_call: NA
cdr3_nt: TGTGCCAGTAGCAACCGTCAGGGCGTAGCAGGGAATTCACCCCTCCACTTT; cdr3_aa: CASSNRQGVAGNSPLHF; clone_size: NA; j_call: TRBJ1-6; v_call: TRBV19; d_call: NA
cdr3_nt: TGTGCCTGGAGAAATGAGCACCGACTCTCTGGAAACACCATATATTTT; cdr3_aa: CAWRNEHRLSGNTIYF; clone_size: once; j_call: TRBJ1-3; v_call: TRBV30; d_call: NA
cdr3_nt: TGTGCCAGCAGTGACGGAAACAGGTTTGAGCAGTTCTTC; cdr3_aa: CASSDGNRFEQFF; clone_size: few; j_call: TRBJ2-1; v_call: TRBV6-4; d_call: NA
cdr3_nt: TGTGCCCACAGAAAAGGCGGGACCCCCGGTCAGCCCCAGCATTTT; cdr3_aa: CAHRKGGTPGQPQHF; clone_size: once; j_call: TRBJ1-5; v_call: TRBV28; d_call: NA
cdr3_nt: TGTGCCAGCAGCGGACAGGGTTCATACCTCTATGGCTACACCTTC; cdr3_aa: CASSGQGSYLYGYTF; clone_size: NA; j_call: TRBJ1-2; v_call: TRBV9; d_call: TRBD1
cdr3_nt: TGCAGCGTGAGAGACACCTACGAGCAGTACTTC; cdr3_aa: CSVRDTYEQYF; clone_size: NA; j_call: TRBJ2-7; v_call: TRBV29-1; d_call: NA
cdr3_nt: TGTGCCAGCAGTTATTCAAGACAGACTAATGAAAAACTGTTTTTT; cdr3_aa: CASSYSRQTNEKLFF; clone_size: NA; j_call: TRBJ1-4; v_call: TRBV6-6; d_call: NA
cdr3_nt: TGTGCCAGCAGTGGGAGCTGGGGCAGTGGCTACACCTTC; cdr3_aa: CASSGSWGSGYTF; clone_size: NA; j_call: TRBJ1-2; v_call: TRBV6-1; d_call: NA
cdr3_nt: TGTGCCAGCAGTTTCGATCGCGGGAAATATGGCTACACCTTC; cdr3_aa: CASSFDRGKYGYTF; clone_size: once; j_call: TRBJ1-2; v_call: TRBV28; d_call: NA
cdr3_nt: TGTGCCAGTAGTAAGGGCGGGAGCGGGGGCAATGAGCAGTTCTTC; cdr3_aa: CASSKGGSGGNEQFF; clone_size: NA; j_call: TRBJ2-1; v_call: TRBV19; d_call: TRBD2
cdr3_nt: TGTGCCAGCAGCAGGACAGCCGGCTCCGGGGAGCTGTTTTTT; cdr3_aa: CASSRTAGSGELFF; clone_size: NA; j_call: TRBJ2-2; v_call: TRBV28; d_call: NA
cdr3_nt: TGTGCCAGCATTGGGGGAGGGGCGGCCTCCTACGAGCAGTACTTC; cdr3_aa: CASIGGGAASYEQYF; clone_size: NA; j_call: TRBJ2-7; v_call: TRBV6-1; d_call: TRBD2
cdr3_nt: TGTGCCAGCAGCGTAATGGGGGGAGGGGCCTACAATGAGCAGTTCTTC; cdr3_aa: CASSVMGGGAYNEQFF; clone_size: NA; j_call: TRBJ2-1; v_call: TRBV9; d_call: TRBD2
cdr3_nt: TGCAGCGTCGGTCGGTCTAGCGGGAGTATAAGCGAGCAGTACTTC; cdr3_aa: CSVGRSSGSISEQYF; clone_size: NA; j_call: TRBJ2-7; v_call: TRBV29-1; d_call: TRBD2
cdr3_nt: TGCAGCGTTCCGGGAGACAGGGATGGAACTGAAGCTTTCTTT; cdr3_aa: CSVPGDRDGTEAFF; clone_size: NA; j_call: TRBJ1-1; v_call: TRBV29-1; d_call: TRBD1
cdr3_nt: TGTGCCAGCAGTTTGACAGGGAAGAACTACGAGCAGTACTTC; cdr3_aa: CASSLTGKNYEQYF; clone_size: NA; j_call: TRBJ2-7; v_call: TRBV28; d_call: TRBD1
cdr3_nt: TGCGCCAGCAGCCAAGAGTCCGACAGGGGGAACACCGGGGAGCTGTTTTTT; cdr3_aa: CASSQESDRGNTGELFF; clone_size: NA; j_call: TRBJ2-2; v_call: TRBV4-1; d_call: TRBD1
cdr3_nt: TGTGCCAGCAAAGCAGGTTCCTCCTACGAGCAGTACTTC; cdr3_aa: CASKAGSSYEQYF; clone_size: NA; j_call: TRBJ2-7; v_call: TRBV6-1; d_call: NA
cdr3_nt: TGTGCCAGCAGCGTAGTGTGGGACAGTGCCTCTGGAAACACCATATATTTT; cdr3_aa: CASSVVWDSASGNTIYF; clone_size: NA; j_call: TRBJ1-3; v_call: TRBV9; d_call: TRBD1
cdr3_nt: TGTGCCAGCAGCTTAAGATACGGGAGGGCTGACTACAGTGAGCAGTTCTTC; cdr3_aa: CASSLRYGRADYSEQFF; clone_size: NA; j_call: TRBJ2-1; v_call: TRBV5-8; d_call: TRBD2